This TCR beta chain appears in the sequencing data of a study of T cells in tuberculosis. Study context: IGRA-negative adolescents, IGRA-positive adolescents with latent tuberculosis and adults with active tuberculosis formed this South African cohort. Study-wide results and caveats: Smaller distances to GMM-specific TCRs suggested their expansion in active tuberculosis. GEM motif frequencies gave roughly 65% accuracy; the GMM repertoire gave about 90%. Smaller alpha distances in active tuberculosis partly reflected shorter CDR3-alpha lengths.

Worth noting for this clone: Its antigen is still unknown.

Generated by immunoSEQ multiplex PCR, the TCRdb table keeps only in-frame clones and is missing some. This sample has about 36,000 clones, with about 93% found just once. The V gene's germline CDR1 is LNHDA and CDR2 SQIVND (reference sequence). V was shortened by 3 bases and J by 2 bases, with 20 bases between the two germline ends. The CDR3 is made up of 17 amino acids. The chain is built from TRBV19 and TRBJ2-7; D is uncertain. Material for sequencing was PBMCs. The TCR originated in a donor aged 10-35 years with latent tuberculosis or without tuberculosis infection. The CDR3: CASSMVVETPETYEQYF. CDR3 in DNA: TGTGCCAGTAGTATGGTTGTAGAGACTCCCGAGACCTACGAGCAGTACTTC.